These T cell receptor beta chains were read from a single sample in a study of spatial heterogeneity in lung cancer. One entry per CDR3 protein, called by TCRdb with MiXCR from the 5' RACE reads. The profile covers about 22,000 distinct CDR3 sequences, with about 5% appearing a single time and about 32% taken by the ten largest. The material was PBMCs, obtained at surgery. The origin of the receptors is a male donor with early-stage non-small cell lung cancer. CDR3s include the opening cysteine and the closing phenylalanine or tryptophan. D genes are given only for firm matches. The size field reads how often the clone was seen (once, few, many) or a class if it is expanded.

J gene: TRBJ1-1; clone size: many; D gene: NA; CDR3 length: 13; V gene: TRBV20-1; CDR3 protein: CSAPAGGDTEAFF; CDR3 DNA: TGCAGTGCCCCGGCAGGTGGAGACACTGAAGCTTTCTTT
J gene: TRBJ1-2; clone size: many; D gene: NA; CDR3 length: 14; V gene: TRBV7-3; CDR3 protein: CASSPGPGNYGYTF; CDR3 DNA: TGTGCCAGCAGCCCAGGGCCGGGAAACTATGGCTACACCTTC
J gene: TRBJ2-3; clone size: many; D gene: NA; CDR3 length: 11; V gene: TRBV10-3; CDR3 protein: CAISAGDTQYF; CDR3 DNA: TGTGCCATCAGTGCTGGAGATACGCAGTATTTT
J gene: TRBJ2-7; clone size: many; D gene: TRBD2; CDR3 length: 15; V gene: TRBV7-2; CDR3 protein: CASERAGGPLGEQYF; CDR3 DNA: TGTGCCAGCGAAAGGGCGGGAGGGCCACTAGGGGAGCAGTACTTC
J gene: TRBJ1-5; clone size: many; D gene: NA; CDR3 length: 13; V gene: TRBV18; CDR3 protein: CASSKLKDQPQHF; CDR3 DNA: TGTGCCAGCTCAAAATTAAAAGATCAGCCCCAGCATTTT
J gene: TRBJ2-7; clone size: many; D gene: TRBD1; CDR3 length: 14; V gene: TRBV4-3; CDR3 protein: CASSRDSQHYEQYF; CDR3 DNA: TGCGCCAGCAGTCGGGACAGCCAACACTACGAGCAGTACTTC
J gene: TRBJ2-2; clone size: many; D gene: NA; CDR3 length: 16; V gene: TRBV7-3; CDR3 protein: CASSLLGTSNTGELFF; CDR3 DNA: TGTGCCAGCAGCTTATTGGGGACATCGAACACCGGGGAGCTGTTTTTT
J gene: TRBJ2-7; clone size: many; D gene: TRBD1; CDR3 length: 14; V gene: TRBV7-9; CDR3 protein: CASSSGTGKFEQYF; CDR3 DNA: TGTGCCAGCAGCTCAGGGACAGGTAAATTCGAGCAGTACTTC
J gene: TRBJ2-7; clone size: many; D gene: TRBD1; CDR3 length: 16; V gene: TRBV25-1; CDR3 protein: CASSDLSGTGHRGQYF; CDR3 DNA: TGTGCCAGCAGTGACCTTTCCGGGACAGGGCACCGAGGGCAGTACTTC
J gene: TRBJ2-7; clone size: many; D gene: TRBD2; CDR3 length: 13; V gene: TRBV27; CDR3 protein: CASSPLAGGEQYF; CDR3 DNA: TGTGCCAGCAGTCCGCTAGCGGGAGGCGAGCAGTACTTC
J gene: TRBJ1-4; clone size: many; D gene: TRBD1; CDR3 length: 15; V gene: TRBV25-1; CDR3 protein: CASSPFGTGGEKLFF; CDR3 DNA: TGTGCCAGCAGTCCCTTTGGGACAGGGGGTGAAAAACTGTTTTTT
J gene: TRBJ1-1; clone size: many; D gene: NA; CDR3 length: 13; V gene: TRBV28; CDR3 protein: CASSSSSFTEAFF; CDR3 DNA: TGTGCCAGCAGTTCCAGCTCTTTCACTGAAGCTTTCTTT
J gene: TRBJ2-7; clone size: many; D gene: TRBD1; CDR3 length: 14; V gene: TRBV6-1; CDR3 protein: CASSPMGQGGEQYF; CDR3 DNA: TGTGCCAGCAGCCCGATGGGACAGGGCGGCGAGCAGTACTTC
J gene: TRBJ2-7; clone size: few; D gene: NA; CDR3 length: 13; V gene: TRBV6-2/TRBV6-3; CDR3 protein: CASRTLNPREQYF; CDR3 DNA: TGTGCCAGCAGGACCCTAAACCCGAGGGAGCAGTACTTC
J gene: TRBJ2-1; clone size: many; D gene: NA; CDR3 length: 13; V gene: TRBV12-3/TRBV12-4; CDR3 protein: CASSSGGHNEQFF; CDR3 DNA: TGTGCCAGCAGTTCCGGGGGCCACAATGAGCAGTTCTTC
J gene: TRBJ2-7; clone size: many; D gene: NA; CDR3 length: 14; V gene: TRBV5-4; CDR3 protein: CASSLDSRSDEQYF; CDR3 DNA: TGTGCCAGCAGTCTAGACAGTAGGAGCGACGAGCAGTACTTC
J gene: TRBJ2-7; clone size: many; D gene: NA; CDR3 length: 13; V gene: TRBV20-1; CDR3 protein: CSAKPGRYYEQYF; CDR3 DNA: TGCAGTGCCAAACCCGGACGCTACTACGAGCAGTACTTC
J gene: TRBJ2-6; clone size: many; D gene: NA; CDR3 length: 12; V gene: TRBV3-1; CDR3 protein: CASSRPGEVLTF; CDR3 DNA: TGTGCCAGCAGCCGGCCCGGGGAGGTCCTGACTTTC